The 17 T cell receptor beta chains given below trace back to one sample, sequenced in a study of PD-1 blockade in classical Hodgkin lymphoma (TCRdb year 2020). To prepare the library, the immunoSEQ multiplex PCR assay was applied. Imported from immuneACCESS, the table was reduced by TCRdb to in-frame sequences with V and J called. These copies leave out some clones; in studies compared against another copy, an unresolved V gene accounts for under half, and the cause of the remainder is not known. Across this sample there are about 20,000 clones, with around 69% seen only once. In total, the top ten clones hold about 24% of the sample. Read against the paper, the sample's time point label means: cycle 2 day 1 (C2D1) of nivolumab. Relapse after autologous stem cell transplantation had occurred in all trial patients, and cohorts A, B and C were distinguished by prior brentuximab vedotin exposure. Material: peripheral blood mononuclear cells (PBMCs), obtained before the second cycle of nivolumab. The receptors were sampled from a human donor with classical Hodgkin lymphoma.

The genes are TRBV11-2 and TRBJ1-1; D perhaps matches TRBD1 (5 bases). This CDR3 region has 13 residues. V was clipped by 4 bases and J by 1 base, with 7 bases between them. Germline V lookup: CDR1 SGHAT, CDR2 FQNNGV. This CDR3 reads CASSSDTNTEAFF. In nucleotides, the CDR3 is TGTGCCAGCAGCTCGGACACGAACACTGAAGCTTTCTTT.

The chain links TRBV19 to TRBJ1-1; TRBD1 aligns across 9 bases. CDR3 length: 14 amino acids. The germline CDR1 and CDR2 sequences are LNHDA and SQIVND (reference sequence). V shed 6 bases and J 2 bases; nucleotides not matched to a gene: 4. CDR3 loop: CASSRDRVNTEAFF. CDR3 in DNA: TGTGCCAGTAGCCGGGACAGGGTAAACACTGAAGCTTTCTTT.

This clone showed up just once. The chain uses TRBV6-1 and TRBJ2-7; 7 nucleotides line up with TRBD1. Germline V gives CDR1 MNHNS, CDR2 SASEGT. The CDR3 spans 12 residues. Unmatched junction bases numbered 1, after V lost 6 bases and J lost 2 bases. CDR3 region: CASRDRPYEQYF. Written as DNA, the CDR3 is TGTGCCAGCAGGGACAGGCCCTACGAGCAGTACTTC.

The chain recombines TRBV5-1 with TRBJ2-1; D gene ambiguous. V lost 0 bases to trimming and J lost 6 bases, with 13 bases between them. The CDR3 spans 15 residues. Per germline, CDR1 SGHRS and CDR2 YFSETQ. CDR3 in amino acids: CASSLGAAGPNEQFF. The CDR3 coding sequence is TGCGCCAGCAGCTTGGGAGCCGCCGGACCCAATGAGCAGTTCTTC. Full variable domain (remainder filled in from reference TRBV5-1 and TRBJ2-1): KAGVTQTPRYLIKTRGQQVTLSCSPISGHRSVSWYQQTPGQGLQFLFEYFSETQRNKGNFPGRFSGRQFSNSRSEMNVSTLELGDSALYLCASSLGAAGPNEQFFGPGTRLTVL.

The gene calls are TRBV19 and TRBJ1-5; possible D gene TRBD1, 6 bases. Germline CDR1 LNHDA, CDR2 SQIVND (reference sequence). Trimming removed 5 bases at V and 2 bases at J, with 22 bases between. The CDR3 extends over 18 amino acids. The chain's CDR3 is CASSYKTGFQLGNQPQHF. The CDR3 DNA reads as TGTGCCAGTAGTTATAAAACAGGGTTTCAGTTGGGCAATCAGCCCCAGCATTTT.

The gene calls are TRBV7-9 and TRBJ2-5, with a weak D call TRBD1 (5 bases). V shed 8 bases and J shed 6 bases, with 10 bases lying between them. This CDR3 spans 11 amino acids. Germline CDR1 is SEHNR and CDR2 is FQNEAQ (reference sequence). CDR3 residues: CASEGVKTQYF. The CDR3 region has the DNA TGTGCCAGCGAAGGGGTTAAGACCCAGTACTTC.

The chain couples TRBV9 to TRBJ2-3, with 8 bases that match TRBD2. CDR1 and CDR2 (germline): SGDLS, YYNGEE. The CDR3 is made up of 18 amino acids. Unmatched junction bases numbered 14, after V lost 2 bases and J lost 3 bases. The CDR3 DNA reads as TGTGCCAGCAGCGTCAGGACCCCGCTGAGCGGGGGAACAGATACGCAGTATTTT. Translated, it gives CASSVRTPLSGGTDTQYF.

This clone was seen only a few times. J is TRBJ1-5 and V is TRBV27; D remains ambiguous. V lost 0 bases and J 3 bases, leaving 9 bases between the germline ends. Germline-derived CDR1 and CDR2 are MNHEY and SMNVEV (reference sequence). This CDR3 region has 15 residues. CDR3 bases: TGTGCCAGCAGTTTATCTCGGCACTTCAATCAGCCCCAGCATTTT. Its protein product is CASSLSRHFNQPQHF.

This chain links TRBV9 with TRBJ1-5; D not certain. Germline V gives CDR1 SGDLS, CDR2 YYNGEE. The CDR3 runs to 14 residues. Trimming took 4 bases from V and 0 from J, leaving 8 bases between them. The CDR3, as DNA: TGTGCCAGCAGCTCGGGCCCTAGCAATCAGCCCCAGCATTTT. Its protein product is CASSSGPSNQPQHF.

In this sample, this clone turned up a few times. The rearrangement links TRBV5-6 to TRBJ1-1, with D possibly TRBD1 on 5 matching bases. The CDR3 runs 13 residues. V was trimmed by 2 bases and J by 5 bases, leaving 10 bases between them. Germline V gives CDR1 SGHDT, CDR2 YYEEEE. The CDR3 region is CASSFAGRTEAFF. DNA of the CDR3: TGTGCCAGCAGCTTTGCGGGGCGGACTGAAGCTTTCTTT.

This clone occurred a few times. The V and J genes are TRBV5-1 and TRBJ2-7; 9 nucleotides align to TRBD1. V lost 7 bases, J lost 5 bases, and 10 bases stayed unmatched. The CDR3 consists of 14 residues. Germline lookup yields CDR1 SGHRS and CDR2 YFSETQ. CDR3 sequence reads: CASAYRGRIDEQYF. The CDR3 DNA sequence: TGCGCCAGCGCTTACAGGGGGCGCATCGACGAGCAGTACTTC.

The J gene is TRBJ2-7, the V gene TRBV7-8, with 7 bases matching TRBD2. The CDR3 is 14 residues long. The germline CDR1 and CDR2 sequences are SGHVS and FQNEAQ. V gave up 0 bases and J gave up 2 bases; unmatched junction bases: 1. CDR3: CASSLAGGPYEQYF. The CDR3 DNA reads TGTGCCAGCAGCTTAGCGGGAGGGCCCTACGAGCAGTACTTC.

The chain couples TRBV7-9 to TRBJ2-3, with D possibly TRBD2 on 6 matching bases. V was shortened by 5 bases and J by 0 bases, with 9 bases between the two germline ends. Germline V CDR1 and CDR2: SEHNR, FQNEAQ (reference sequence). The CDR3 is 14 residues long. As DNA, the CDR3 is TGTGCCAGCAGCCTCAGCGGGAGCACAGATACGCAGTATTTT. It is translated as CASSLSGSTDTQYF. Combining the CDR3 with reference TRBV7-9 and TRBJ2-3 gives the whole variable domain DTGVSQNPRHKITKRGQNVTFRCDPISEHNRLYWYRQTLGQGPEFLTYFQNEAQLEKSRLLSDRFSAERPKGSFSTLEIQRTEQGDSAMYLCASSLSGSTDTQYFGPGTRLTVL.

The chain couples TRBV6-5 to TRBJ2-7; TRBD2 aligns across 9 bases. CDR1 is MNHEY, CDR2 SVGAGI, per germline. The trim removed 5 bases at V and 6 bases at J, leaving 8 bases unmatched. The CDR3 runs to 14 residues. DNA of the CDR3: TGTGCCAGCAGTGCGGCTAGCGGGATAAGCGAGCAGTACTTC. As protein: CASSAASGISEQYF.

This clone occurred a few times. The chain recombines TRBV7-9 with TRBJ2-3; 8 bases match TRBD1. The CDR3 has 14 amino acids. The germline gives CDR1 SEHNR, CDR2 FQNEAQ (reference sequence). V was pared by 2 bases and J by 4 bases, with 2 bases of the junction left unmatched. CDR3 sequence: CASSLQGAADTQYF. CDR3 bases: TGTGCCAGCAGCTTACAGGGGGCGGCAGATACGCAGTATTTT.

V usage is TRBV4-1 and J usage is TRBJ2-3; 12 bases fit TRBD2. Trimming cost V 2 bases and J 2 bases; bases outside gene matches: 8. Per germline, CDR1 MGHRA and CDR2 YSYEKL. The CDR3 sequence is 18 residues long. The DNA of the CDR3 is TGCGCCAGCAGCCAATTACTAGGACTAGCGGGGAACACAGATACGCAGTATTTT. This encodes CASSQLLGLAGNTDTQYF.

This clone was observed a handful of times. The rearrangement joins TRBV11-3 to TRBJ2-1, with 9 bases that match TRBD1. Germline assignment: CDR1 SGHNT and CDR2 YENEEA. There are 17 residues in the CDR3. The ends lost 5 bases at V and 7 bases at J; junction bases unmatched: 15. CDR3 coding DNA: TGTGCCAGCAGCCGGACAGGGGTCGGGAGGCGAACAAATGAGCAGTTCTTC. Its protein is CASSRTGVGRRTNEQFF.